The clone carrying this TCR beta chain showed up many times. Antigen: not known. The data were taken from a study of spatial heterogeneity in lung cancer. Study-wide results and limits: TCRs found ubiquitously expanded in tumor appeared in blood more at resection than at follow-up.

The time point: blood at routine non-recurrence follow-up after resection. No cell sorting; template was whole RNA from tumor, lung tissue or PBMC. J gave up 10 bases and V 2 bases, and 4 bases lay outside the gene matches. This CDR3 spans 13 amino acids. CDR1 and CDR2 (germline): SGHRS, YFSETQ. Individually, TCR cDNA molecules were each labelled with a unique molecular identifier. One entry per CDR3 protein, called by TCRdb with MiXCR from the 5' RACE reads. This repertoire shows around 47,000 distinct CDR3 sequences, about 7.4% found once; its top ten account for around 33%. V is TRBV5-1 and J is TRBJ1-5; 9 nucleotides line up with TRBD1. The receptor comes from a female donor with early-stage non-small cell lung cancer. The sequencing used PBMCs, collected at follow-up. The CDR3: CASSFATGGPQHF. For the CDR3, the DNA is TGCGCCAGCAGCTTTGCTACAGGGGGCCCCCAGCATTTT. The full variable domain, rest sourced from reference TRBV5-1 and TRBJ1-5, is KAGVTQTPRYLIKTRGQQVTLSCSPISGHRSVSWYQQTPGQGLQFLFEYFSETQRNKGNFPGRFSGRQFSNSRSEMNVSTLELGDSALYLCASSFATGGPQHFGDGTRLSIL.